This T cell receptor beta chain was sequenced during a study of beta chain features in type 1 diabetes. Study-wide findings and caveats: When Type 1 diabetes patients were examined, their TCRB CDR3s proved moderately but significantly shorter in all four CD4+ subsets.

This clone was recorded a few times. Its antigen remains unknown. The sequenced template was cDNA made from the entire isolated RNA. Naive, central memory and regulatory T cell samples averaged approximately 3.5 million immunoSEQ reads each. Libraries were prepared by immunoSEQ multiplex PCR; TCRdb keeps only in-frame clonotypes and omits some of them. The repertoire includes more than 550,000 clones, 11% to 15% of them detected once, and 0.03% to 0.04% sits in the top ten. Germline V gene lookup returns CDR1 ENHRY and CDR2 SYGVKD. J gave up 3 bases and V 2 bases, and 10 bases lay outside the gene matches. The CDR3 is 17 amino acids.

The chain uses TRBV10-3 and TRBJ2-4; 7 nucleotides align to TRBD2. Sample: naive CD4+ T cells from blood. The receptor comes from a man younger than 35 with type 1 diabetes. CDR3 residues: CAISEPGGGEGKNIQYF. CDR3 bases: TGTGCCATCAGTGAGCCTGGCGGCGGGGAGGGCAAAAACATTCAGTACTTC.